Below, 19 T cell receptor beta chains from the same sample are listed, as sequenced in a study of shared clonotypes between healthy human individuals. TCRdb keeps only in-frame clones here, not all; method: immunoSEQ multiplex PCR. Of millions of clones listed, 85% to 95% are singletons. Sequences were obtained from naive CD4+ T cells from PBMCs. Subset defined: CD45RA+ positively selected. These receptors came from a man aged 18 to 35 in good health. Some clones in this sample may be carry-over from other donors' samples.

This chain joins TRBV25-1 and TRBJ1-6, with D unclear. The V end lost 2 bases, the J end lost 8 bases, and 7 bases lay between the germline ends. This CDR3 comprises 13 residues. Germline lookup yields CDR1 MGHDK and CDR2 SYGVNS. Here the CDR3 reads CASSENVDSPLHF. CDR3 sequence (DNA): TGTGCCAGCAGTGAAAACGTGGATTCACCCCTCCACTTT. The variable domain in full, with the rest retrieved from reference TRBV25-1 and TRBJ1-6, is EADIYQTPRYLVIGTGKKITLECSQTMGHDKMYWYQQDPGMELHLIHYSYGVNSTEKGDLSSESTVSRIRTEHFPLTLESARPSHTSQYLCASSENVDSPLHFGNGTRLTVT.

V and J are TRBV7-9 and TRBJ2-3; TRBD2 agrees at 7 bases. This CDR3 spans 16 amino acids. Losses at the gene ends were 2 bases for V and 3 bases for J; bases not matched to a gene: 8. Germline assignment: CDR1 SEHNR and CDR2 FQNEAQ (reference sequence). CDR3 DNA: TGTGCCAGCAGCTTAATTGGGCGGGAGAAGACAGATACGCAGTATTTT. This gives the protein CASSLIGREKTDTQYF. Supplemented by reference TRBV7-9 and TRBJ2-3, the full variable domain reads DTGVSQNPRHKITKRGQNVTFRCDPISEHNRLYWYRQTLGQGPEFLTYFQNEAQLEKSRLLSDRFSAERPKGSFSTLEIQRTEQGDSAMYLCASSLIGREKTDTQYFGPGTRLTVL.

The rearrangement joins TRBV9 to TRBJ2-5; unclear D gene. The ends were cut back, 0 bases at V and 1 base at J, with 10 bases in the middle. Germline V lookup: CDR1 SGDLS, CDR2 YYNGEE. This CDR3 is 15 amino acids long. The CDR3 protein is CASSVEGRVQETQYF. CDR3 DNA: TGTGCCAGCAGCGTAGAAGGTCGGGTCCAAGAGACCCAGTACTTC. Using reference TRBV9 and TRBJ2-5 for the parts outside the CDR3, the full variable domain is DSGVTQTPKHLITATGQRVTLRCSPRSGDLSVYWYQQSLDQGLQFLIQYYNGEERAKGNILERFSAQQFPDLHSELNLSSLELGDSALYFCASSVEGRVQETQYFGPGTRLLVL.

Comments on this clone: Different DNA sequences within this sample yield the same CDR3. The CDR3 region is CASSLEQGNEQFF. DNA for the CDR3: TGCGCCAGCAGCTTGGAACAGGGCAATGAGCAGTTCTTC. V gene TRBV5-1 combines with J gene TRBJ2-1, with D possibly matching TRBD1 (6 bases). The CDR3 has 13 residues. Germline V gene data show CDR1 as SGHRS and CDR2 as YFSETQ. The ends were cut back, 0 bases at V and 6 bases at J, with 7 bases in the middle. Supplemented by reference TRBV5-1 and TRBJ2-1, the full variable domain reads KAGVTQTPRYLIKTRGQQVTLSCSPISGHRSVSWYQQTPGQGLQFLFEYFSETQRNKGNFPGRFSGRQFSNSRSEMNVSTLELGDSALYLCASSLEQGNEQFFGPGTRLTVL.

The chain combines TRBV5-5 with TRBJ2-7; D may be TRBD1 (7 bases). The CDR3 loop spans 19 amino acids. With 3 bases removed from V and 5 bases from J, the gap between germline ends came to 30 bases. The germline CDR1 and CDR2 sequences are SGHKS and YYEKEE (reference sequence). The CDR3 here is CASSWEEGGSTGPRDEQYF. CDR3 nucleotides: TGTGCCAGCAGCTGGGAGGAGGGGGGATCGACAGGGCCGAGGGACGAGCAGTACTTC.

This chain uses TRBV6-1 with TRBJ1-1; TRBD1 might be the D (5 bases). The germline gives CDR1 MNHNS, CDR2 SASEGT. V was clipped by 10 bases and J by 1 base, with 16 bases between them. The CDR3 extends over 14 amino acids. The CDR3 DNA sequence: TGTGCCACCGTAACAGGTTACCGGAACACTGAAGCTTTCTTT. Amino acids: CATVTGYRNTEAFF.

The J gene is TRBJ1-5, the V gene TRBV6-1, with D hard to call. CDR1 and CDR2 (germline): MNHNS, SASEGT. The CDR3 loop spans 16 amino acids. V shed 0 bases and J shed 0 bases, with 9 bases lying between them. In DNA form, the CDR3 reads TGTGCCAGCAGTGAAGCGCGGCAGTATAGCAATCAGCCCCAGCATTTT. Its protein is CASSEARQYSNQPQHF.

The gene calls are TRBV5-6 and TRBJ2-1, with D unresolved. Germline CDR1 SGHDT, CDR2 YYEEEE. This CDR3 region has 13 residues. V shed 1 base and J shed 4 bases, with 6 bases lying between them. CDR3 coding DNA: TGTGCCAGCAGCTTGTCACAGTACAATGAGCAGTTCTTC. Translating it yields CASSLSQYNEQFF.

The CDR3 protein is CASSRPGTRSYEQYF. CDR3 nucleotides: TGTGCCAGCAGCCGACCGGGGACTAGATCCTACGAGCAGTACTTC. The gene calls are TRBV11-2 and TRBJ2-7; 8 bases are a match to TRBD2. The CDR3 runs to 15 residues. Per the germline V gene, CDR1 is SGHAT and CDR2 is FQNNGV. After removal of 5 bases from V and 1 base from J, the junction contained 7 bases not matched to a gene.

The genes are TRBV27 and TRBJ1-4, with 7 bases fitting TRBD1. This CDR3 spans 13 amino acids. Per the germline V gene, CDR1 is MNHEY and CDR2 is SMNVEV (reference sequence). Germline trimming cut 9 bases from V and 3 bases from J; bases unmatched to any gene: 4. The CDR3 loop is CARETGPNEKLFF. The CDR3 bases are TGTGCCAGGGAGACAGGGCCTAATGAAAAACTGTTTTTT.

As regards this clone: At the DNA level, this CDR3 is encoded by other sequences in the same sample as well. The chain links TRBV29-1 to TRBJ2-6; D uncertain. The CDR3 has 13 residues. V lost 4 bases to trimming and J lost 1 base, with 5 bases between them. Germline V gene data show CDR1 as SQVTM and CDR2 as ANQGSEA. CDR3 region: CSVAGSGANVLTF. The CDR3 region has the DNA TGCAGCGTTGCCGGTTCTGGGGCCAACGTCCTGACTTTC.

The rearrangement uses TRBV4-1 and TRBJ2-7; D not certain. The germline V gene encodes CDR1 MGHRA and CDR2 YSYEKL. The CDR3 totals 13 residues. V gave up 1 base and J gave up 6 bases, with 10 bases separating them. The CDR3 nucleotides are TGCGCCAGCAGCCAAGTCGCCCGTGTCGAGCAGTACTTC. Encoded protein: CASSQVARVEQYF.

The gene calls are TRBV10-1 and TRBJ2-7; D is undetermined. Germline values: CDR1 WNHNN, CDR2 SYGVQD (reference sequence). Trimming removed 0 bases at V and 3 bases at J, with 9 bases between. The CDR3 is 14 amino acids. CDR3 DNA: TGCGCCAGCAGTGAGTCGATTAAGAACTACGAGCAGTACTTC. This gives the protein CASSESIKNYEQYF.

This clone has just a few counts. The CDR3 spells CASSTSRVEQPQHF. The CDR3 DNA reads TGTGCCAGCAGCACGAGCCGGGTTGAGCAGCCCCAGCATTTT. This chain uses TRBV21-1 with TRBJ1-5. TRBV21-1 is described as a pseudogene. This CDR3 has 14 residues.

The chain has TRBV11-2 and TRBJ2-7; maybe TRBD2 (5 bases). Germline CDR1 reads SGHAT; CDR2 reads FQNNGV. This CDR3 region has 16 residues. Trimming took 5 bases from V and 2 from J, leaving 19 bases between them. As DNA, the CDR3 is TGTGCCAGCAGCGCCACCCTCGCAAGCGGAACCTACGAGCAGTACTTC. This gives the protein CASSATLASGTYEQYF.

The chain recombines TRBV5-1 with TRBJ1-1; no firm D call. This CDR3 is built from 13 residues. V shed 6 bases and J shed 4 bases, with 13 bases lying between them. Germline CDR1 is SGHRS and CDR2 is YFSETQ. CDR3 DNA: TGCGCCAGCACCTCGGAGGGAGGCACTGAAGCTTTCTTT. Protein sequence: CASTSEGGTEAFF.

As concerns this clone: Different DNA sequences within this sample yield the same CDR3. This sequence joins TRBV5-1 and TRBJ2-5; the D gene is possibly TRBD1 (6 bases). This CDR3 is 14 amino acids long. Germline V gene lookup returns CDR1 SGHRS and CDR2 YFSETQ. V dropped 2 bases and J dropped 1 base, with 9 bases sitting between them. The CDR3 here is CASSLQGPQETQYF. The CDR3 DNA follows: TGCGCCAGCAGCTTACAGGGACCCCAAGAGACCCAGTACTTC.

The count of this clone is one. This chain links TRBV7-2 with TRBJ2-1, with 12 bases identical to TRBD2. Trimming took 2 bases from V and 0 from J; bases not matched to a gene: 8. This CDR3 is built from 19 residues. The germline V gene encodes CDR1 SGHTA and CDR2 FQGNSA. The CDR3 loop is CASSLRPSGRGSSYNEQFF. The CDR3 coding sequence is TGTGCCAGCAGCTTAAGGCCTAGCGGGAGGGGGAGCTCCTACAATGAGCAGTTCTTC.

The chain recombines TRBV29-1 with TRBJ1-1; 10 bases match TRBD1. CDR1 SQVTM and CDR2 ANQGSEA come from the germline V gene. V shed 6 bases, J shed 10 bases, and the junction held 11 bases outside the gene matches. CDR3 size: 13 residues. CDR3 protein: CSVVDRGRGGAFF. The DNA for the CDR3 is TGCAGCGTCGTCGACAGGGGGCGCGGCGGAGCTTTCTTT.